This passage covers 14 T cell receptor beta chains from one sample sequenced in a study of cytomegalovirus exposure and HLA in healthy donors. Both 60 Vbeta primers and 13 Jbeta primers went into the PCR. Sequencing used immunoSEQ multiplex PCR; TCRdb keeps in-frame clones, though not all of them. Of approximately 170,000 clones listed, about four fifths are singletons. The sample consisted of PBMCs. The receptors derive from a male donor in good health and CMV-seropositive.

The chain has TRBV7-6 and TRBJ2-7, with 7 bases identical to TRBD1. Germline values: CDR1 SGHVS, CDR2 FNYEAQ. This CDR3 is 12 amino acids long. J lost 7 bases, V lost 5 bases, and 5 bases had no gene match. In DNA, the CDR3 is TGTGCCAGCAGCAACACAGGGGTGGAGCAGTACTTC. Its protein product is CASSNTGVEQYF.

In regard to this clone: An end of the junction does not agree with germline; a read error may underlie this. V and J are TRBV7-7 and TRBJ2-5, with TRBD1 matching 7 bases. There are 14 residues in the CDR3. Germline CDR1 and CDR2: SSHAT and FNYEAQ (reference sequence). The CDR3 nucleotides are TGTGCTAGCAGCTTGAGGGGGCGACGGGAGACCCAGTACTTC. It yields the protein CASSLRGRRETQYF.

The CDR3 sequence is CASTPRGGLDTGELFF. Here the CDR3 DNA reads TGCGCCAGCACTCCCCGCGGGGGTTTGGACACCGGGGAGCTGTTTTTT. V usage is TRBV5-1 and J usage is TRBJ2-2; the match to TRBD2 covers 7 bases. This CDR3 has 16 residues. Germline V gene data show CDR1 as SGHRS and CDR2 as YFSETQ. V lost 6 bases and J lost 3; bases outside the gene matches: 11.

V gene TRBV2 combines with J gene TRBJ2-3; 7 nucleotides agree with TRBD2. The CDR3 spans 16 residues. The ends lost 0 bases at V and 0 bases at J; junction bases unmatched: 3. Per germline, CDR1 SNHLY and CDR2 FYNNEI. CDR3 protein: CASSEAGTTSTDTQYF. The CDR3 bases are TGTGCCAGCAGTGAAGCGGGGACTACTAGCACAGATACGCAGTATTTT. Based on the CDR3 plus reference TRBV2 and TRBJ2-3, the full variable domain is EPEVTQTPSHQVTQMGQEVILRCVPISNHLYFYWYRQILGQKVEFLVSFYNNEISEKSEIFDDQFSVERPDGSNFTLKIRSTKLEDSAMYFCASSEAGTTSTDTQYFGPGTRLTVL.

The chain combines TRBV5-1 with TRBJ2-3, with unresolved D. The CDR3 consists of 15 residues. The germline V gene has CDR1 SGHRS and CDR2 YFSETQ. V dropped 3 bases and J dropped 2 bases, with 13 bases sitting between them. The CDR3 DNA reads TGCGCCAGCAGCTCCTCCCAGACATTCACAGATACGCAGTATTTT. Its protein is CASSSSQTFTDTQYF.

This clone has just a few counts. The chain couples TRBV6-5 to TRBJ2-7, with D maybe TRBD1 (6 bases). This CDR3 has 15 residues. Germline CDR1 MNHEY, CDR2 SVGAGI. V lost 5 bases and J 3 bases, leaving 17 bases between the germline ends. The CDR3 sequence is CASSPTTGPGYEQYF. The CDR3 DNA is TGTGCCAGCAGTCCTACGACAGGTCCAGGCTACGAGCAGTACTTC.

This rearrangement joins TRBV18 to TRBJ1-1; D gene ambiguous. The V end was cut by 1 base, the J end by 10 bases, with 10 bases between. CDR1 and CDR2 from the germline V gene are KGHSH and LQKENI. The CDR3 sequence is 12 residues long. The CDR3 reads CASSPQRQTAFF. The CDR3 coding sequence is TGTGCCAGCTCACCACAGAGGCAGACAGCTTTCTTT.

The chain is built from TRBV5-5 and TRBJ2-1; 8 bases map to TRBD1. The V and J ends lost 5 bases and 4 bases, in that order; junction bases with no gene match: 23. This CDR3 has 20 residues. Germline assignment: CDR1 SGHKS and CDR2 YYEKEE (reference sequence). The DNA for the CDR3 is TGTGCCAGCAGGAAAGGGCAGGGGGCAGTCCGTCCGAAGTCTTACAATGAGCAGTTCTTC. It encodes CASRKGQGAVRPKSYNEQFF.

This chain's CDR3 is CASTRGDRGEKLFF. The CDR3 DNA reads TGTGCCAGCACTAGGGGGGACAGGGGCGAAAAACTGTTTTTT. V is TRBV6-1 and J is TRBJ1-4, with 10 bases aligning to TRBD1. The CDR3 consists of 14 residues. Germline V gives CDR1 MNHNS, CDR2 SASEGT. The V segment lost 7 bases and the J segment 8 bases; nucleotides outside the gene matches: 7.

The genes are TRBV30 and TRBJ2-5; TRBD2 might be the D (7 bases). Germline assignment: CDR1 GTSNPN and CDR2 SVGIG (reference sequence). The CDR3 covers 12 residues. V was shortened by 8 bases and J by 5 bases, with 15 bases between the two germline ends. The CDR3, as DNA: TGTGCCAGAGGGGGGGCAAAGGAGACCCAGTACTTC. It translates to CARGGAKETQYF.

The chain carries TRBV6-1 and TRBJ2-7, with D unresolved. The germline gives CDR1 MNHNS, CDR2 SASEGT. V was cut by 3 bases and J by 6 bases, with 12 bases left in between. There are 13 residues in the CDR3. CDR3 region: CASSDSDFTEQYF. CDR3 sequence (DNA): TGTGCCAGCAGTGACAGTGACTTCACCGAGCAGTACTTC.

This clone was counted between two and nine times. Distinct nucleotide sequences in the sample also encode this CDR3. This chain joins TRBV19 and TRBJ2-1; D call uncertain. Trimming pared 1 base from V and 7 bases from J, leaving 5 bases between. Germline lookup yields CDR1 LNHDA and CDR2 SQIVND (reference sequence). CDR3 length: 12 residues. The CDR3 nucleotides read TGTGCCAGTAGTATAGGAGGAAATGAGCAGTTCTTC. Translated, it gives CASSIGGNEQFF. Full variable domain (remainder filled in from reference TRBV19 and TRBJ2-1): DGGITQSPKYLFRKEGQNVTLSCEQNLNHDAMYWYRQDPGQGLRLIYYSQIVNDFQKGDIAEGYSVSREKKESFPLTVTSAQKNPTAFYLCASSIGGNEQFFGPGTRLTVL.

This sequence joins TRBV7-9 and TRBJ2-2; the D gene is possibly TRBD1 (5 bases). V dropped 5 bases and J dropped 4 bases, with 11 bases sitting between them. The CDR3 totals 14 residues. Germline CDR1 is SEHNR and CDR2 is FQNEAQ (reference sequence). Here the CDR3 DNA reads TGTGCCAGCAGCCTAGACAGTTTCACCGGGGAGCTGTTTTTT. Translating it yields CASSLDSFTGELFF.

For this clone: The junction does not match germline at one end; this may be a read error. V is TRBV7-9 and J is TRBJ1-1; no reliable D call. This CDR3 region has 18 residues. Per germline, CDR1 SEHNR and CDR2 FQNEAQ (reference sequence). CDR3 DNA sequence: TGTTCCAGCAGCTTAGCGCGAAGTGGAGAAAAGGGAGGTACTGAAGCTTTCTTT. Protein sequence: CSSSLARSGEKGGTEAFF.